Following are 14 T cell receptor beta chains from one sample sequenced in a study of lymphopenia after photon versus proton radiotherapy. Clones were read by immunoSEQ multiplex PCR, and TCRdb kept only the in-frame ones, dropping some. The table has more than 70,000 clones, about 86% seen once. Material: peripheral blood, obtained from a patient treated with proton-based radiotherapy. These receptors came from a man in his 60s with pancreatic cancer.

The V gene is TRBV29-1, the J gene TRBJ2-5, with 10 bases aligning to TRBD2. The CDR3 totals 14 residues. Looked up from germline, CDR1 is SQVTM and CDR2 is ANQGSEA. With V trimmed by 5 bases and J by 4 bases, 7 bases remained unmatched. The chain's CDR3 is CSVPSGSVAETQYF. The CDR3 DNA reads as TGCAGCGTTCCTAGCGGGAGCGTCGCAGAGACCCAGTACTTC.

This chain connects TRBV6-1 to TRBJ2-4, with D hard to call. The germline CDR1 and CDR2 sequences are MNHNS and SASEGT. The CDR3 length is 17 residues. V lost 1 base, J lost 0 bases, and 13 bases lay in between. In nucleotides, the CDR3 is TGTGCCAGCAGTGAAGTCCTCGGCAGTCTAGCCAAAAACATTCAGTACTTC. Protein sequence: CASSEVLGSLAKNIQYF.

This clone was detected a few times. V gene TRBV18 combines with J gene TRBJ1-1; 8 bases map to TRBD1. V lost 3 bases, J lost 4 bases, and 4 bases stayed unmatched. Germline loops: CDR1 KGHSH, CDR2 LQKENI. The CDR3 totals 14 residues. The CDR3: CASSPDRGSTEAFF. CDR3 sequence (DNA): TGTGCCAGCTCACCCGACAGGGGATCCACTGAAGCTTTCTTT.

This clone showed up just a few times. The V gene is TRBV9, the J gene TRBJ2-3; tentatively, D is TRBD1 (5 bases). From germline, CDR1 is SGDLS and CDR2 YYNGEE. V dropped 5 bases and J dropped 0 bases, with 13 bases sitting between them. The length of the CDR3 is 15 residues. The CDR3, as DNA: TGTGCCAGCAGTGAAACAGGTACCAGCACAGATACGCAGTATTTT. Its translation is CASSETGTSTDTQYF.

The count of this clone is one. V gene TRBV5-5 combines with J gene TRBJ2-2; D remains unclear. Germline lookup yields CDR1 SGHKS and CDR2 YYEKEE (reference sequence). The length of the CDR3 is 14 residues. The V gene lost 1 base and the J gene lost 4 bases, with 8 bases spanning the gap. The CDR3 spells CASSLRVGTGELFF. The CDR3 nucleotides read TGTGCCAGCAGCTTGAGGGTAGGCACCGGGGAGCTGTTTTTT.

The chain's CDR3 is CASSSTGGYGYTF. The CDR3 DNA follows: TGTGCCAGCAGCTCCACGGGAGGCTATGGCTACACCTTC. This chain connects TRBV11-2 to TRBJ1-2; D unclear. The V end was cut by 4 bases, the J end by 4 bases, with 10 bases between. CDR1 SGHAT and CDR2 FQNNGV come from the germline V gene. The CDR3 totals 13 residues.

The chain uses TRBV4-3 and TRBJ1-5; D gene uncertain. The CDR3 is 16 amino acids. Trimming left V 0 bases short and J 6 bases short, with 15 bases between. From germline, CDR1 is LGHNA and CDR2 YSLEER. This CDR3 is CASSQDWSGGSQPQHF. DNA for the CDR3: TGCGCCAGCAGCCAAGATTGGTCCGGTGGTAGTCAGCCCCAGCATTTT.

This clone showed up just a few times. This chain joins TRBV11-3 and TRBJ2-7; TRBD1 might be the D (6 bases). CDR3 size: 14 residues. Trimming removed 5 bases at V and 2 bases at J, with 13 bases between. Germline V gene data show CDR1 as SGHNT and CDR2 as YENEEA. CDR3 in amino acids: CASSPRGSTYEQYF. For the CDR3, the DNA is TGTGCCAGCAGCCCCAGGGGCAGTACCTACGAGCAGTACTTC.

V usage is TRBV6-1 and J usage is TRBJ1-4; TRBD1 agrees at 8 bases. J gave up 3 bases and V 7 bases, and 7 bases lay outside the gene matches. The CDR3 consists of 15 residues. Germline values: CDR1 MNHNS, CDR2 SASEGT. The CDR3 region is CASIPKTGANEKLFF. In DNA form, the CDR3 reads TGTGCCAGCATCCCTAAGACAGGGGCTAATGAAAAACTGTTTTTT.

This clone was seen only a few times. The V call is TRBV5-1, the J call TRBJ2-2, with 7 nucleotides matching TRBD1. Germline values: CDR1 SGHRS, CDR2 YFSETQ. The trim removed 3 bases at V and 4 bases at J, leaving 6 bases unmatched. The CDR3 loop spans 15 amino acids. CDR3 sequence: CASSWETGTTGELFF. CDR3 coding DNA: TGCGCCAGCAGCTGGGAGACAGGGACCACCGGGGAGCTGTTTTTT.

The rearrangement links TRBV6-1 to TRBJ1-5; TRBD1 aligns across 7 bases. In germline, CDR1 is MNHNS, CDR2 SASEGT. V dropped 4 bases and J dropped 7; count of bases not matched to a gene: 4. The CDR3 extends over 13 amino acids. CDR3 nucleotides: TGTGCCAGCAGTGCAGGGGGGCCCCAGCCCCAGCATTTT. It specifies CASSAGGPQPQHF.

This clone was observed a handful of times. The genes are TRBV5-1 and TRBJ1-1; 7 nucleotides line up with TRBD1. The CDR3 extends over 16 amino acids. The V and J ends lost 2 bases and 1 base, in that order; junction bases with no gene match: 8. Germline values: CDR1 SGHRS, CDR2 YFSETQ. CDR3 sequence reads: CASSFRLDRKNTEAFF. DNA for the CDR3: TGCGCCAGCAGCTTCCGTCTGGACAGGAAGAACACTGAAGCTTTCTTT.

The V and J genes are TRBV30 and TRBJ1-2; D possibly corresponds to TRBD1 (5 bases). This CDR3 contains 14 residues. Trimming took off 0 bases at V and 5 bases at J, with 13 bases between the two ends. Germline V gene data show CDR1 as GTSNPN and CDR2 as SVGIG (reference sequence). CDR3 loop: CAWSVAGTPYGYTF. CDR3 in DNA: TGTGCCTGGAGTGTGGCCGGGACGCCATATGGCTACACCTTC.

This sequence joins TRBV19 and TRBJ2-1; 8 nucleotides match TRBD2. CDR3 length equals 14 residues. Looked up from germline, CDR1 is LNHDA and CDR2 is SQIVND (reference sequence). V lost 6 bases and J lost 2; bases outside the gene matches: 3. The CDR3 DNA follows: TGTGCCAGTAGAGTTAGCGGGACCTACAATGAGCAGTTCTTC. Residues: CASRVSGTYNEQFF.